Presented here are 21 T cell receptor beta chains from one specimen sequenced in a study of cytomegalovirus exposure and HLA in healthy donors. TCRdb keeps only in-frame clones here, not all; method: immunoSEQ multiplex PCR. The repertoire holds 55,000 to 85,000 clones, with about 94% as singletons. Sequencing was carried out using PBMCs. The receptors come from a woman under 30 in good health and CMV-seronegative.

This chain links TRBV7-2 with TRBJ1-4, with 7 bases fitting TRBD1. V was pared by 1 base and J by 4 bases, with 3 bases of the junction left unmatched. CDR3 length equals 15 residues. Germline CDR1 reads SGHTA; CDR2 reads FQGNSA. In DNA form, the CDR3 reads TGTGCCAGCAGCTTAGGACAGGGCCTTAATGAAAAACTGTTTTTT. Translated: CASSLGQGLNEKLFF.

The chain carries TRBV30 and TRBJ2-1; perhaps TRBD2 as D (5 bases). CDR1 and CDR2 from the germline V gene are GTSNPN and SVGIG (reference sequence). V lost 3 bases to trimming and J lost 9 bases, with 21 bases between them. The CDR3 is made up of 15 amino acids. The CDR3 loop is CAWSGLGLASSEQFF. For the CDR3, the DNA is TGTGCCTGGAGCGGCCTAGGCCTAGCATCGAGTGAGCAGTTCTTC.

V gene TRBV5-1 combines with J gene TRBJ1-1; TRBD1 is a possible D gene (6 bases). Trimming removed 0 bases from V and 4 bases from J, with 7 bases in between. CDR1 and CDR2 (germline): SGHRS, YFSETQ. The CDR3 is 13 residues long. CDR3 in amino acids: CASSLDRVTEAFF. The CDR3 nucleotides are TGCGCCAGCAGCTTGGACAGGGTCACTGAAGCTTTCTTT. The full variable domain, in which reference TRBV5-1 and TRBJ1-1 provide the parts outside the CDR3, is KAGVTQTPRYLIKTRGQQVTLSCSPISGHRSVSWYQQTPGQGLQFLFEYFSETQRNKGNFPGRFSGRQFSNSRSEMNVSTLELGDSALYLCASSLDRVTEAFFGQGTRLTVV.

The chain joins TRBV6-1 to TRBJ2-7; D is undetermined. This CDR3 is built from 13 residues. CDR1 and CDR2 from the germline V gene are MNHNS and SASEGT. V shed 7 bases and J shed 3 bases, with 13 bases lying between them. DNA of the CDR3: TGTGCCAGCAATCGGCAGGCAAACTACGAGCAGTACTTC. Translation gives CASNRQANYEQYF.

The CDR3 region is CASSPGTGGFGYTF. The CDR3 DNA is TGTGCCAGCAGCCCAGGGACAGGGGGCTTCGGCTACACCTTC. This chain links TRBV11-2 with TRBJ1-2; 12 bases align to TRBD1. The CDR3 is made up of 14 amino acids. CDR1 and CDR2 from the germline V gene are SGHAT and FQNNGV. V dropped 5 bases and J dropped 8; count of bases not matched to a gene: 6.

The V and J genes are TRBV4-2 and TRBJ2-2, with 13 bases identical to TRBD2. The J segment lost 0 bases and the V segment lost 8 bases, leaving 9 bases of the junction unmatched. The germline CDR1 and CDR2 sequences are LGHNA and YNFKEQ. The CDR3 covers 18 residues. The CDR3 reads CASFRLAGGPTNTGELFF. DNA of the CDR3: TGTGCCAGCTTTCGACTAGCGGGGGGACCGACGAACACCGGGGAGCTGTTTTTT.

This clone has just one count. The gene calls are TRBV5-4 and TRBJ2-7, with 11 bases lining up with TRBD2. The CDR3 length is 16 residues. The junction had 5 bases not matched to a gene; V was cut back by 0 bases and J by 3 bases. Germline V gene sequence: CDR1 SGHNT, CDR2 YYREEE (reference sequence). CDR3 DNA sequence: TGTGCCAGCAGCTTGGCTGGGACTAGCGGAGACTACGAGCAGTACTTC. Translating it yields CASSLAGTSGDYEQYF.

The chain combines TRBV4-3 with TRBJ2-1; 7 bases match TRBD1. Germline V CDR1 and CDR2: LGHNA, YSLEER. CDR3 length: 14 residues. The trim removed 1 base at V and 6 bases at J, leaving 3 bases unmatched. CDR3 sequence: CASSQAGQSNEQFF. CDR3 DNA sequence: TGCGCCAGCAGCCAAGCGGGACAGTCCAATGAGCAGTTCTTC.

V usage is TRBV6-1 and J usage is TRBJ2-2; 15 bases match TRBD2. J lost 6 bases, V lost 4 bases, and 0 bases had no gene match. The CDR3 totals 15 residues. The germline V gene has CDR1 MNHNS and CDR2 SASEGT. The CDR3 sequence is CASSGTSGGAGELFF. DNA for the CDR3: TGTGCCAGCAGTGGGACTAGCGGGGGGGCCGGGGAGCTGTTTTTT.

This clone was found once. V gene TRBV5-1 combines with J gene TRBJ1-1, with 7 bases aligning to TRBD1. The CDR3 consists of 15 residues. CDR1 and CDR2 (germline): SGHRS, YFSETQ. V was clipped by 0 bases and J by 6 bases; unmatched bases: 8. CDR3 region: CASSLEGFGTAEAFF. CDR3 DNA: TGCGCCAGCAGCTTGGAAGGGTTCGGGACAGCTGAAGCTTTCTTT.

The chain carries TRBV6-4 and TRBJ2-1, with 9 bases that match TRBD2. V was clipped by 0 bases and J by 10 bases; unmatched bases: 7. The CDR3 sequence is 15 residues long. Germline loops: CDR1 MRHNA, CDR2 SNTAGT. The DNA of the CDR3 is TGTGCCAGCAGTGACTCGGCGGGGGGGCCGGCGGAGCAGTTCTTC. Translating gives CASSDSAGGPAEQFF.

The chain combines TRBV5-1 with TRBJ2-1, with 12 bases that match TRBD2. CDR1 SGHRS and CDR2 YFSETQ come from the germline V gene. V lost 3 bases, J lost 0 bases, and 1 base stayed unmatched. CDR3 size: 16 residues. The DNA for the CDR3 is TGCGCCAGCAGCTCGGGACTAGCGGGCTCCTACAATGAGCAGTTCTTC. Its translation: CASSSGLAGSYNEQFF.

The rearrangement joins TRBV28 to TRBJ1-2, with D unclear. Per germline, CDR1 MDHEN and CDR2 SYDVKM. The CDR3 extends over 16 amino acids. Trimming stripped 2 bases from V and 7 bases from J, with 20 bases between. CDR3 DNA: TGTGCCAGCAGTTTAGGGCAGGACCAGCCTCGGGGTGGCTACACCTTC. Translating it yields CASSLGQDQPRGGYTF.

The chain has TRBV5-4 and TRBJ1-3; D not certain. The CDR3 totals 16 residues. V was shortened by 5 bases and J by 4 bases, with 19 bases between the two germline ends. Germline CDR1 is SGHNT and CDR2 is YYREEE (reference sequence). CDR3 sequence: CASRPDAGAGGNTIYF. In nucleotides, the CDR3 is TGTGCCAGCAGACCGGACGCCGGAGCGGGGGGAAACACCATATATTTT.

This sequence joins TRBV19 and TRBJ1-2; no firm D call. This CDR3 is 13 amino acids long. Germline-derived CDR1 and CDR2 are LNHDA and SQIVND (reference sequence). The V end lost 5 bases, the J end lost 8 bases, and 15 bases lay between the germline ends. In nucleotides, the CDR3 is TGTGCCAGTAGTCCGGCAGCGAATAGGGGCTACACCTTC. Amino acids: CASSPAANRGYTF. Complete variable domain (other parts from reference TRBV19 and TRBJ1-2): DGGITQSPKYLFRKEGQNVTLSCEQNLNHDAMYWYRQDPGQGLRLIYYSQIVNDFQKGDIAEGYSVSREKKESFPLTVTSAQKNPTAFYLCASSPAANRGYTFGSGTRLTVV.

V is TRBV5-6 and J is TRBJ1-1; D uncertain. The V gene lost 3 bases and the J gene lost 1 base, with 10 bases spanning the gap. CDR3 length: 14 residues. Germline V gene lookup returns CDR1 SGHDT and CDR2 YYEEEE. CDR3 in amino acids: CASSSEDPNTEAFF. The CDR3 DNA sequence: TGTGCCAGCAGCTCGGAGGATCCGAACACTGAAGCTTTCTTT.

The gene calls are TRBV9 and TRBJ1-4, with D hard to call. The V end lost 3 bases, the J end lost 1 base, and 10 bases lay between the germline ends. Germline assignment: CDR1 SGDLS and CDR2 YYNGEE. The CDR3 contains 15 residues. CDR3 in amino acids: CASSAHPGTNEKLFF. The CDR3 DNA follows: TGTGCCAGCAGCGCCCACCCGGGAACTAATGAAAAACTGTTTTTT.

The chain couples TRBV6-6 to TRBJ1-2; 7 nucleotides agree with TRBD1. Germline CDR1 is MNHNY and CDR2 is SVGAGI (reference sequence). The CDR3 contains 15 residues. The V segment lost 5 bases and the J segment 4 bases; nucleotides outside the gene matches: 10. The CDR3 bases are TGTGCCAGCAGTAAAGGGACAGTACAAGGCTATGGCTACACCTTC. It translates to CASSKGTVQGYGYTF.

The CDR3 sequence is CASSAAGTSGRAGDIQYF. CDR3 in DNA: TGTGCCAGCAGCGCCGCCGGGACTAGCGGGAGGGCCGGAGACATTCAGTACTTC. This chain joins TRBV11-3 and TRBJ2-4; TRBD2 matches 16 bases. V shed 5 bases and J 8 bases; nucleotides not matched to a gene: 12. The CDR3 runs 18 residues. Germline CDR1 SGHNT, CDR2 YENEEA.

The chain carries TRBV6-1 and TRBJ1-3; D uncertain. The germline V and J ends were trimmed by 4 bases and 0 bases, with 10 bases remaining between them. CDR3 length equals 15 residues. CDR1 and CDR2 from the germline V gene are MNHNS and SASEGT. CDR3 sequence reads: CASSGALDSGNTIYF. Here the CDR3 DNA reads TGTGCCAGCAGTGGGGCACTGGACTCTGGAAACACCATATATTTT.

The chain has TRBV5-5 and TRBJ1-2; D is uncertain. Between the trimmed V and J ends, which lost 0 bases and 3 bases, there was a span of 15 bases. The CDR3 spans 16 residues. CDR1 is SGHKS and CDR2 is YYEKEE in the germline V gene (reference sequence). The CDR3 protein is CASSLAPDGLDYGYTF. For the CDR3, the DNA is TGTGCCAGCAGCTTGGCCCCCGACGGACTCGACTATGGCTACACCTTC. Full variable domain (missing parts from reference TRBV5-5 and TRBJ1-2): DAGVTQSPTHLIKTRGQQVTLRCSPISGHKSVSWYQQVLGQGPQFIFQYYEKEERGRGNFPDRFSARQFPNYSSELNVNALLLGDSALYLCASSLAPDGLDYGYTFGSGTRLTVV.